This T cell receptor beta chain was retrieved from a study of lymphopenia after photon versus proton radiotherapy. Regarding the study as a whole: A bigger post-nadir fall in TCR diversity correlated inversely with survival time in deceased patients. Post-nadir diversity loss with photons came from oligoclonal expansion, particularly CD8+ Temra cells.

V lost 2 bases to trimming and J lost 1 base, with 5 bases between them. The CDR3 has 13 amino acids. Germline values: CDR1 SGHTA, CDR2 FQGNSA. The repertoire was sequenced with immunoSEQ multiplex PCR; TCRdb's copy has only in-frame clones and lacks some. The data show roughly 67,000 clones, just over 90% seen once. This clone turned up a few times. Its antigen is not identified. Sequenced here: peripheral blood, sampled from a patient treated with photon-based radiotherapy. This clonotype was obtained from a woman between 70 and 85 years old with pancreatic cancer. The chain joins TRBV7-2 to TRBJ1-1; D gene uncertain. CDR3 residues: CASSLSQNTEAFF. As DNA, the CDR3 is TGTGCCAGCAGCTTAAGTCAGAACACTGAAGCTTTCTTT.